Below are 5 T cell receptor beta chains sequenced from a single sample in a study of T cell responses to AZD1222 COVID-19 vaccine. Repertoires were generated with immunoSEQ multiplex PCR, while TCRdb's copy carries only in-frame clones and drops some. The data contain 78,000 or so clones, around three quarters of them singletons. The specimen comprised peripheral blood, sampled 28 days after the second AZD1222 dose. All receptors derive from an adult who received the AZD1222 COVID-19 vaccine.

V usage is TRBV3-1 (or the pseudogene TRBV3-2) and J usage is TRBJ1-2, with D maybe TRBD1 (5 bases). The V gene's germline CDR1 is LGHDT and CDR2 YNNKEL (reference sequence). This CDR3 region has 15 residues. Trimming stripped 1 base from V and 0 bases from J, with 9 bases between. The CDR3: CASSQGGLANYGYTF. CDR3 nucleotide sequence: TGTGCCAGCAGCCAAGGGGGCTTGGCTAACTATGGCTACACCTTC.

V usage is TRBV9 and J usage is TRBJ2-1, with 7 bases aligning to TRBD1. This CDR3 is built from 12 residues. The J segment lost 9 bases and the V segment lost 4 bases, leaving 4 bases of the junction unmatched. Per the germline V gene, CDR1 is SGDLS and CDR2 is YYNGEE. This CDR3 reads CASSRQGSEQFF. CDR3 sequence (DNA): TGTGCCAGCAGCAGACAGGGAAGTGAGCAGTTCTTC.

This sequence joins TRBV9 and TRBJ2-1; D uncertain. CDR1 is SGDLS and CDR2 is YYNGEE in the germline V gene. This CDR3 comprises 13 residues. With 3 bases removed from V and 10 bases from J, the gap between germline ends came to 14 bases. CDR3 bases: TGTGCCAGCAGCGCCGACGCCGAAGGCGAGCAGTTCTTC. Translating gives CASSADAEGEQFF.

V is TRBV6-5 and J is TRBJ1-1; TRBD1 matches 8 bases. After removal of 6 bases from V and 4 bases from J, the junction contained 7 bases not matched to a gene. CDR3 size: 14 residues. Germline lookup yields CDR1 MNHEY and CDR2 SVGAGI. The CDR3 nucleotides read TGTGCCAGCAGATTACAGGGGGGGGGCACTGAAGCTTTCTTT. Protein product: CASRLQGGGTEAFF.

CDR3 nucleotide sequence: TGTGCCAGCAGTGAACGGTTGGGGAATTCACCCCTCCACTTT. This gives the protein CASSERLGNSPLHF. The chain combines TRBV25-1 with TRBJ1-6; D is unclear. This CDR3 region has 14 residues. Deletions cut 2 bases from V and 7 bases from J, with 9 bases between. The germline V gene has CDR1 MGHDK and CDR2 SYGVNS.